This T cell receptor (beta chain) is drawn from a study of shared clonotypes between healthy human individuals. Study context: CD4 naive cells filled three plates per donor, CD4 memory three, CD8 naive two and CD8 memory one.

CDR3 length: 15 amino acids. J was trimmed by 7 bases and V by 0 bases; bases with no gene match: 9. Germline V gene lookup returns CDR1 SGHRS and CDR2 YFSETQ. Using immunoSEQ multiplex PCR, the repertoire was profiled, and TCRdb retains in-frame clones only, with some absent. Here the sample spans approximately 840,000 clones, about 96% being singletons. About this clone: Its antigen is unidentified.

CD45RO negativity and positive selection for CCR7 defined naive CD8 cells, a population that excluded terminally differentiated effector memory CD45RA+ cells. Overall study results and limits: Sharing across four donors was highest in naive CD4 (approximately 5%) and lowest in memory CD8 (roughly 0.4%). The rarefaction results pointed to incomplete sorted-subset sequencing despite large depth.

The chain recombines TRBV5-1 with TRBJ2-7; 8 bases agree with TRBD1. The source material was naive CD8+ T cells sorted from blood. This TCR came from a man in his thirties or forties in good health. This CDR3 is CASSLAQGVYVEQYF. The CDR3 nucleotides are TGCGCCAGCAGCTTGGCACAGGGGGTTTACGTGGAGCAGTACTTC. Variable domain in full (rest from reference TRBV5-1 and TRBJ2-7): KAGVTQTPRYLIKTRGQQVTLSCSPISGHRSVSWYQQTPGQGLQFLFEYFSETQRNKGNFPGRFSGRQFSNSRSEMNVSTLELGDSALYLCASSLAQGVYVEQYFGPGTRLTVT.